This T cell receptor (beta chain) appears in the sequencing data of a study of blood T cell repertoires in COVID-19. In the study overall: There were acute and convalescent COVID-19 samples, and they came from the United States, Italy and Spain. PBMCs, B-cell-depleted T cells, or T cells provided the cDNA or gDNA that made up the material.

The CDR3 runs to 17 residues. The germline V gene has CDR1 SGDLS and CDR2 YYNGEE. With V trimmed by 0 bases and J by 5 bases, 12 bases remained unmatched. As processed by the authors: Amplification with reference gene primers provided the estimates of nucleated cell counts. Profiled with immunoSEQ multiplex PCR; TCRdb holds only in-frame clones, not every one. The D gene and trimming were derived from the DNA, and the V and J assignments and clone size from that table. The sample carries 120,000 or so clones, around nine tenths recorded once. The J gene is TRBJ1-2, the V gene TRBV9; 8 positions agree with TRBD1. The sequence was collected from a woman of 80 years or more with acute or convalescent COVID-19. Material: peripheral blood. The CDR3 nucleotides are TGTGCCAGCAGCGTAGCCCCAGACAGGGGCGGTTGGTATGGCTACACCTTC. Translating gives CASSVAPDRGGWYGYTF. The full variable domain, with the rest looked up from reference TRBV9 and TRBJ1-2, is DSGVTQTPKHLITATGQRVTLRCSPRSGDLSVYWYQQSLDQGLQFLIQYYNGEERAKGNILERFSAQQFPDLHSELNLSSLELGDSALYFCASSVAPDRGGWYGYTFGSGTRLTVV.